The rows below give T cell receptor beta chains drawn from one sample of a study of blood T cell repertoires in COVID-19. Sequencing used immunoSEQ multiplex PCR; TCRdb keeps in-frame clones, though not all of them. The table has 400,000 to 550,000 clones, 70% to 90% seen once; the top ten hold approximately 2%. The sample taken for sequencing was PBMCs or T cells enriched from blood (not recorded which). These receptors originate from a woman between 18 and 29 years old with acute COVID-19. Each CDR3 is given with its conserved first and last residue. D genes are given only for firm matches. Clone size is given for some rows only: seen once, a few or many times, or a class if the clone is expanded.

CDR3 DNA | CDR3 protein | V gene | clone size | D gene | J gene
TGTGCCAGCAGTGACGTCGGGAGAGGGGAAGAGACCCAGTACTTC | CASSDVGRGEETQYF | TRBV25-1 | - | - | TRBJ2-5
TGTGCCAGCAGTGAATCCCTCCTGGATACGCAGTATTTT | CASSESLLDTQYF | TRBV25-1 | once | - | TRBJ2-3
TGTGCCAGCAGTCTCGAGCAGGGGAACCATGAGCAGTTCTTC | CASSLEQGNHEQFF | TRBV27 | - | - | TRBJ2-1
TGTGCCAGCAGCTCTCTAAGACGGGACAGGGGCAGGGAGACCCAGTACTTC | CASSSLRRDRGRETQYF | TRBV28 | - | TRBD1 | TRBJ2-5
TGCAGCGTTCGAGCGGGGACGAACACCGGGGAGCTGTTTTTT | CSVRAGTNTGELFF | TRBV29-1 | - | TRBD2 | TRBJ2-2
TGCGCCAGCGACGGACAGGGGTTCGACGAGCAGTACTTC | CASDGQGFDEQYF | TRBV10-2 | - | TRBD1 | TRBJ2-7
TGTGCCAGCAGTACCCGGGACAGGGTCGGCTACACCTTC | CASSTRDRVGYTF | TRBV27 | - | TRBD1 | TRBJ1-2
TGTGCCAGCAGTTTGGCAGGGGCGAATAATGAAAAACTGTTTTTT | CASSLAGANNEKLFF | TRBV28 | - | - | TRBJ1-4
TGTGCCAGCTCACCATTCGGGACTACTAACGAGCAGTACTTC | CASSPFGTTNEQYF | TRBV18 | - | TRBD2 | TRBJ2-7
TGCGCCAGCAGCTGGACAGGGAATGGCTACACCTTC | CASSWTGNGYTF | TRBV5-1 | - | TRBD1 | TRBJ1-2
TGTGCCAGCAGCTTACTAGCGGGAGGGATCTACAATGAGCAGTTCTTC | CASSLLAGGIYNEQFF | TRBV7-2 | - | TRBD2 | TRBJ2-1
TGTGCCAGCAGGGACGATAGCGCGCTCTCCTACGAGCAGTACTTC | CASRDDSALSYEQYF | TRBV6-4 | - | - | TRBJ2-7
TGCAGCGCCGCGGACAGTGCTGGAAACACCATATATTTT | CSAADSAGNTIYF | TRBV29-1 | - | - | TRBJ1-3
TGTGCCACGGAGGGGACCACTAATGAAAAACTGTTTTTT | CATEGTTNEKLFF | TRBV2 | - | - | TRBJ1-4
TGCAGCGTTGTCGGACAGGGGGTCTCTGGCTACACCTTC | CSVVGQGVSGYTF | TRBV29-1 | - | TRBD1 | TRBJ1-2
TGCGCCAGCAGCCCGCGAGGGGGCCCGGGCACTGAAGCTTTCTTT | CASSPRGGPGTEAFF | TRBV4-1 | - | TRBD1 | TRBJ1-1
TGTGCCAGCCTCTTGCAGGTAGGAAACGAGCAGTACTTC | CASLLQVGNEQYF | TRBV5-8 | - | - | TRBJ2-7
TGTGCCAGCAGCCCACAGGGGCAGGGCACTGAAGCTTTCTTT | CASSPQGQGTEAFF | TRBV14 | - | TRBD1 | TRBJ1-1
TGTGCCAGCAGCCCCCAGGGGATCGAGCAGTACTTC | CASSPQGIEQYF | TRBV6-2/TRBV6-3 | few | - | TRBJ2-7
TGTGCCAGCTTTGGGGGGATCAACTATGGCTACACCTTC | CASFGGINYGYTF | TRBV27 | - | - | TRBJ1-2
TGCGCCAGCAGCCAGAGGGACAAGTCCTACAATGAGCAGTTCTTC | CASSQRDKSYNEQFF | TRBV4-1 | - | - | TRBJ2-1
TGCAGCGTTGAAGCGGCAACGAGGGAAAAAAACATTCAGTACTTC | CSVEAATREKNIQYF | TRBV29-1 | - | - | TRBJ2-4
TGCAGTGCCAGAGACAGTTATGGCTACACCTTC | CSARDSYGYTF | TRBV20-1 | - | - | TRBJ1-2
TGTGCCAGCAGCCAAGTGGCCCTTTACGAGCAGTACTTC | CASSQVALYEQYF | TRBV3-1/TRBV3-2 | - | - | TRBJ2-7
TGCAGCGTTGGGCTTATAGCGGGGGGAGGGAATGAGCAGTTCTTC | CSVGLIAGGGNEQFF | TRBV29-1 | - | TRBD2 | TRBJ2-1
TGTGCCAGCAGCGTCGCAACAGGGGGATCCTACGAGCAGTACTTC | CASSVATGGSYEQYF | TRBV7-2 | few | TRBD1 | TRBJ2-7